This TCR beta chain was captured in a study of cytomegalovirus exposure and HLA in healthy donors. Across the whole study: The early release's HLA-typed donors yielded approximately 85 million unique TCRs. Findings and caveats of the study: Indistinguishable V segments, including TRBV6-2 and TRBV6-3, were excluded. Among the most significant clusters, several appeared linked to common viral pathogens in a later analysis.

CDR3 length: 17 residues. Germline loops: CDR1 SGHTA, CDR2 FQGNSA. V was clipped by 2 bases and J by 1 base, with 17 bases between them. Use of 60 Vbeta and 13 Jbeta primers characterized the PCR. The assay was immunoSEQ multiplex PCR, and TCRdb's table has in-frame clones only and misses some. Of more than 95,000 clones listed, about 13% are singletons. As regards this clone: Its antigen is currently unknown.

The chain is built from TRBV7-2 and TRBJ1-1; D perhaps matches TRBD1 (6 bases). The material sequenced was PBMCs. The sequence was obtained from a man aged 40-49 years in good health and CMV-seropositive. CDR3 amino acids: CASSLRHLTGPNTEAFF. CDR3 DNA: TGTGCCAGCAGCTTACGACACCTGACAGGCCCGAACACTGAAGCTTTCTTT.